A selection of T cell receptor beta chains follows, all from one sample in a study of T cells after yellow fever vaccination. In TCRdb, the 5' RACE reads were re-called with MiXCR into one record per CDR3 protein. The sample has 250,000 or so distinct CDR3 sequences, 6.9% seen once. The specimen comprised CD4+ T cells sorted from PBMCs, sampled 15 days after the yellow fever booster vaccination. These receptors all stem from a man younger than 40 who received the YFV17D yellow fever vaccine. Each CDR3 is given with its conserved first and last residue. A D gene is named only where the DNA matches it firmly. The size entry is marked missing in some rows and otherwise reads once, few, many or a size class.

TRBD2	TRBJ2-7	TRBV7-9	few	TGTGCCAGCAGCTTAGAAGCGGGAGGGGCCGAGCAGTACTTC	CASSLEAGGAEQYF
TRBD2	TRBJ2-7	TRBV19	NA	TGTGCCAGTAGGCGGGACGTAGCGGGAGTCGCCGAGCAGTACTTC	CASRRDVAGVAEQYF
NA	TRBJ1-1	TRBV3-1	NA	TGTGCCTGCAGCCTAAGCAGGGAGACAGGGAACACTGAAGCTTTCTTT	CACSLSRETGNTEAFF
NA	TRBJ1-6	TRBV29-1	many	TGCAGCGCCGATAGTTCACCCCTCCACTTT	CSADSSPLHF
TRBD2	TRBJ2-1	TRBV12-3/TRBV12-4	NA	TGTGCCAGCAGGTCACTAGCGGGAAGCTCCTACAATGAGCAGTTCTTC	CASRSLAGSSYNEQFF
TRBD2	TRBJ2-7	TRBV5-1	many	TGCGCCAGCATGCTGACTAGCGGGAGTTACGAGCAGTACTTC	CASMLTSGSYEQYF
NA	TRBJ2-7	TRBV20-1	NA	TGCAGTGCTAGAGAGGGGCAAACCTACGAGCAGTACTTC	CSAREGQTYEQYF
NA	TRBJ2-7	TRBV28	many	TGTGCCAGCAGTTTAGAGCGTTATGGGTCCTACGAGCAGTACTTC	CASSLERYGSYEQYF
NA	TRBJ1-2	TRBV24-1	few	TGTGCCACCAGTGATAATACCGGGACGGACTATGGCTACACCTTC	CATSDNTGTDYGYTF
NA	TRBJ1-1	TRBV18	many	TGTGCCAGCTCACCAGTCGGCCCCGGGCTGAACACTGAAGCTTTCTTT	CASSPVGPGLNTEAFF
NA	TRBJ2-1	TRBV5-1	few	TGCGCCAGCAGCGCCATCTCCCAGAATTCCTACAATGAGCAGTTCTTC	CASSAISQNSYNEQFF
TRBD2	TRBJ2-5	TRBV10-3	NA	TGTGCCATCAGTGAGCCACCGGGACTAGCCTTCGAGACCCAGTACTTC	CAISEPPGLAFETQYF
NA	TRBJ1-5	TRBV5-1	many	TGCGCCAGCAGCCTCGGGGGGATTTCAGGTCAGCCCCAGCATTTT	CASSLGGISGQPQHF
TRBD2	TRBJ2-7	TRBV4-3	NA	TGCGCCAGCAGCCAAGGACTAGCGGGCCATCACGAGCAGTACTTC	CASSQGLAGHHEQYF
NA	TRBJ1-4	TRBV29-1	many	TGCAGCGCGACGGTTAATGAAAAACTGTTTTTT	CSATVNEKLFF
NA	TRBJ1-3	TRBV5-1	many	TGCGCCAGCAGCTACGACAGGTTGAGGGCCTTAAGCTCTGGAAACACCATATATTTT	CASSYDRLRALSSGNTIYF
TRBD2	TRBJ2-3	TRBV28	few	TGTGCCAGCAGCCCCCCGGGACTAGCGGGAGGGCCCGAAGCAGATACGCAGTATTTT	CASSPPGLAGGPEADTQYF
NA	TRBJ2-5	TRBV10-3	few	TGTGCCATCGCGGACTCCTTATTCCAAGAGACCCAGTACTTC	CAIADSLFQETQYF
TRBD2	TRBJ2-2	TRBV4-2	many	TGTGCCAGCAGCCCAAACTTGCGGGAGGTCGGGGAGCTGTTTTTT	CASSPNLREVGELFF
TRBD2	TRBJ2-3	TRBV20-1	few	TGCAGTGCACTAGCGGGAGGGCCATCCGATACGCAGTATTTT	CSALAGGPSDTQYF
NA	TRBJ2-2	TRBV12-3/TRBV12-4	few	TGTGCCAGCAGTTTCATTTGGACAGACTACACCGGGGAGCTGTTTTTT	CASSFIWTDYTGELFF
TRBD1	TRBJ1-5	TRBV28	many	TGTGCCAGCATCCCTGGACAGGGGTATCAGCCCCAGCATTTT	CASIPGQGYQPQHF
NA	TRBJ2-5	TRBV10-3	NA	TGTGCCATCAGTGGACAGGAAGAGACCCAGTACTTC	CAISGQEETQYF
TRBD1	TRBJ1-5	TRBV7-2	NA	TGTGCCAGCAGCTTAGCGGGGACAGCTCGCGGGCAGCCCCAGCATTTT	CASSLAGTARGQPQHF
NA	TRBJ2-7	TRBV6-2/TRBV6-3	many	TGTGCCAGCAGATCGGGAGTTCGCGAGCAGTACTTC	CASRSGVREQYF
NA	TRBJ1-1	TRBV19	NA	TGTGCCAGTAGTATTGGAGACAGGAACACTGAAGCTTTCTTT	CASSIGDRNTEAFF
TRBD1	TRBJ2-7	TRBV20-1	NA	TGCAGTGCTACCCCGGGACAGGGCTACGAGCAGTACTTC	CSATPGQGYEQYF
NA	TRBJ1-4	TRBV30	NA	TGTGCCTGGAGTGGACAGCTTAATGAAAAACTGTTTTTT	CAWSGQLNEKLFF
NA	TRBJ2-5	TRBV20-1	many	TGCAGTGCTAGACCAATGATGGACGGGGTTAGAGAGACCCAGTACTTC	CSARPMMDGVRETQYF
NA	TRBJ1-4	TRBV9	NA	TGTGCCAGCAGCGCGGACAGCTTTAATGAAAAACTGTTTTTT	CASSADSFNEKLFF
TRBD2	TRBJ2-1	TRBV18	few	TGTGCCAGCTCATCCCGACTAGCGGAGGGCTGGAATGAGCAGTTCTTC	CASSSRLAEGWNEQFF
TRBD1	TRBJ2-5	TRBV19	NA	TGTGCCAGTAGTATAGAGTCCGGGACAGCACAAGAGACCCAGTACTTC	CASSIESGTAQETQYF
NA	TRBJ1-1	TRBV5-1	few	TGCGCCAGCAGCTTTGAGGGTCAGCGGGCGACTGAAGCTTTCTTT	CASSFEGQRATEAFF
NA	TRBJ2-2	TRBV7-8	NA	TGTGCCAGCAGCTTTGAGGCCCCGACAGTCCCCGGGGAGCTGTTTTTT	CASSFEAPTVPGELFF
TRBD2	TRBJ2-1	TRBV5-1	many	TGCGCCAGCAGCTTGGTGACTAGCGGGGCCCTAATTGATGAGCAGTTCTTC	CASSLVTSGALIDEQFF
NA	TRBJ2-1	TRBV20-1	NA	TGCAGTGCCGGGATCCCCAATGAGCAGTTCTTC	CSAGIPNEQFF
TRBD1	TRBJ1-1	TRBV12-3/TRBV12-4	NA	TGTGCCAGCAGACCGGACAGGGGGTACACTGAAGCTTTCTTT	CASRPDRGYTEAFF
TRBD2	TRBJ2-7	TRBV20-1	few	TGCAGTGCTACCGTAGCGGGAGGGGCATACGAGCAGTACTTC	CSATVAGGAYEQYF
TRBD2	TRBJ2-1	TRBV20-1	NA	TGCAGTGCCACGGGACTAGCGGACCTTGAGCAGTTCTTC	CSATGLADLEQFF
NA	TRBJ2-7	TRBV2	many	TGTGCCAGCAGCTACAGGTCATCGAGCTACGAGCAGTACTTC	CASSYRSSSYEQYF
NA	TRBJ2-2	TRBV10-3	NA	TGTGCCATCAGTGACACCGGGATTCCGGCTACCGGGGAGCTGTTTTTT	CAISDTGIPATGELFF
TRBD2	TRBJ2-1	TRBV5-6	NA	TGTGCCAGCAGGGGGACTAGCCCGACCTACAATGAGCAGTTCTTC	CASRGTSPTYNEQFF
NA	TRBJ1-2	TRBV28	few	TGTGCCAGCACCCTCCCTCCCCCTCTATATGGCTACACCTTC	CASTLPPPLYGYTF
TRBD2	TRBJ2-1	TRBV6-1	few	TGTGCCACCAGGACTAGCGGGAGCTACAATGAGCAGTTCTTC	CATRTSGSYNEQFF
NA	TRBJ2-2	TRBV29-1	few	TGCAGCGTTGAAGAACTCCGAGGGACCGGGGAGCTGTTTTTT	CSVEELRGTGELFF
NA	TRBJ1-4	TRBV4-1	few	TGCGCCAGCAGCTATACTAATGAAAAACTGTTTTTT	CASSYTNEKLFF
TRBD2	TRBJ2-1	TRBV11-2	few	TGTGCCAGCAGCTTAGGCGGGAGGGGCAATGAGCAGTTCTTC	CASSLGGRGNEQFF
NA	TRBJ2-1	TRBV5-6	few	TGTGCCAGCAGCCTGCGATTGCGCGACGGACGGGATGAGCAGTTCTTC	CASSLRLRDGRDEQFF
NA	TRBJ2-4	TRBV25-1	NA	TGTGCCAGCAGTGAATCCCTAGCCAAAAACATTCAGTACTTC	CASSESLAKNIQYF
NA	TRBJ2-1	TRBV5-6	many	TGTGCCAGCAGCTCCCCGGTTGCGGTTAATGAGCAGTTCTTC	CASSSPVAVNEQFF
TRBD2	TRBJ2-3	TRBV11-2	few	TGTGCCAGCAGCCCCCCCGGGACTAGCCTTGATACGCAGTATTTT	CASSPPGTSLDTQYF
TRBD1	TRBJ1-5	TRBV20-1	NA	TGCAGTGCTAGACCGACAGGGATCCAGCCCCAGCATTTT	CSARPTGIQPQHF
NA	TRBJ2-1	TRBV4-3	few	TGCGCCAGCAGCCAAGGCAGGGCCTCTTACAATGAGCAGTTCTTC	CASSQGRASYNEQFF
NA	TRBJ2-3	TRBV14	few	TGTGCCAGCAGCCAAGAAGTGGCCGCTAGGACAGATACGCAGTATTTT	CASSQEVAARTDTQYF
NA	TRBJ2-4	TRBV7-8	NA	TGTGCCAGCAGCGCGCAAGTAGCGGAAGTCAAAAACATTCAGTACTTC	CASSAQVAEVKNIQYF
TRBD2	TRBJ2-3	TRBV20-1	NA	TGCAGCAGAGGATTAGCGGGGCACACAGATACGCAGTATTTT	CSRGLAGHTDTQYF
NA	TRBJ2-7	TRBV27	NA	TGTGCCAGCAGCCCAACATCGACAGGGAGGGGCTACGAGCAGTACTTC	CASSPTSTGRGYEQYF